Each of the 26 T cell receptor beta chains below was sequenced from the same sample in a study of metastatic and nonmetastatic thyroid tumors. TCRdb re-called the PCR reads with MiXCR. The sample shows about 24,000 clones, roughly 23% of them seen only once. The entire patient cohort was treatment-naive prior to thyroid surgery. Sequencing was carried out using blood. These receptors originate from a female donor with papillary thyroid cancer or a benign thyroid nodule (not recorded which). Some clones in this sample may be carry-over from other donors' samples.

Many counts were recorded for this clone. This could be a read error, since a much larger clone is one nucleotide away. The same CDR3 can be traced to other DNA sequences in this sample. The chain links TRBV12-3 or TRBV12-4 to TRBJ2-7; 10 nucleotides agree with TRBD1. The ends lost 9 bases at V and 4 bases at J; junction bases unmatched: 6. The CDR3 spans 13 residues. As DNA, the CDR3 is TGTGCCAGTACTGGGACAGGGGCTTACGAGCAGTACTTC. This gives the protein CASTGTGAYEQYF.

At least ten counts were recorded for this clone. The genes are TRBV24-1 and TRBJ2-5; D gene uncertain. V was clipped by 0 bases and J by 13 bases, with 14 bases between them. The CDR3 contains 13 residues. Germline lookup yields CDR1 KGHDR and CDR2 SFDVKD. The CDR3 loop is CATSDLLSSARYF. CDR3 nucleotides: TGTGCCACCAGTGATTTGCTTAGCTCGGCACGGTACTTC.

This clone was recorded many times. The CDR3 spells CASSFTDNYGYTF. The DNA for the CDR3 is TGTGCCAGCAGCTTTACCGATAACTATGGCTACACCTTC. The chain couples TRBV7-6 to TRBJ1-2; no reliable D call. CDR1 SGHVS and CDR2 FNYEAQ come from the germline V gene. Trimming pared 3 bases from V and 1 base from J, leaving 6 bases between. The CDR3 has 13 residues.

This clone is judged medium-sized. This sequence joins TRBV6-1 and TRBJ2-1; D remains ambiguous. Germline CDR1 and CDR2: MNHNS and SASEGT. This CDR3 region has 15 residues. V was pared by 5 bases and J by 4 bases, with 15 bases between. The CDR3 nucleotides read TGTGCCAGCAGTAGCACCCTCCAAGGGTACAATGAGCAGTTCTTC. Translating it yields CASSSTLQGYNEQFF.

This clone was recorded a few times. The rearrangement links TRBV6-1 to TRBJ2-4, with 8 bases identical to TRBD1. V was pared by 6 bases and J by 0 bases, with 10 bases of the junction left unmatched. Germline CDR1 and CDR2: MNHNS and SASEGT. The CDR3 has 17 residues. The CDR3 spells CASRRQGLALAKNIQYF. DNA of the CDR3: TGTGCCAGCAGACGACAGGGGCTAGCGCTAGCCAAAAACATTCAGTACTTC.

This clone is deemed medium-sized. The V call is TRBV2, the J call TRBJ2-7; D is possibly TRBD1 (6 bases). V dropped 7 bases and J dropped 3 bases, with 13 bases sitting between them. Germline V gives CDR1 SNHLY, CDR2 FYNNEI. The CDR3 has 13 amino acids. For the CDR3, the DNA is TGTGCCAGCATCCGGGGCAGGGGCTACGAGCAGTACTTC. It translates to CASIRGRGYEQYF.

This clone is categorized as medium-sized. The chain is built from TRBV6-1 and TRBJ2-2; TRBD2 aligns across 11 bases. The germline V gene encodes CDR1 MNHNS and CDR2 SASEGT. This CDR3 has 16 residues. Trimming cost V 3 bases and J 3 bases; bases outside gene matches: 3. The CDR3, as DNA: TGTGCCAGCAGTGAGTTAGCGGGAGGGGACACCGGGGAGCTGTTTTTT. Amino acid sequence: CASSELAGGDTGELFF.

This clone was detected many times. CDR3 in DNA: TGCAGTGCTAGGGACAGGGCGCGCACTGAAGCTTTCTTT. Encoded protein: CSARDRARTEAFF. The V gene is TRBV20-1, the J gene TRBJ1-1, with 8 positions matching TRBD1. Germline CDR1 is DFQATT and CDR2 is SNEGSKA (reference sequence). V dropped 3 bases and J dropped 4; count of bases not matched to a gene: 4. The CDR3 runs 13 residues.

CDR3: CASSLGTGVPDIYF. The CDR3 coding sequence is TGTGCCAGCAGCTTAGGGACAGGGGTACCCGACATATATTTT. V usage is TRBV11-2 and J usage is TRBJ1-3; 9 nucleotides match TRBD1. CDR1 is SGHAT and CDR2 is FQNNGV in the germline V gene. CDR3 size: 14 residues. The V segment lost 1 base and the J segment 12 bases; nucleotides outside the gene matches: 7.

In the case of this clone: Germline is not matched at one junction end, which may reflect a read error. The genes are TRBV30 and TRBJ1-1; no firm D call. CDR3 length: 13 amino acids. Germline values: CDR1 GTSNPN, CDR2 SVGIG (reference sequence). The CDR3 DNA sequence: TGTGCCTGGAACACGACAAGGAACAATGAAGCTTTCTTT. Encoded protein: CAWNTTRNNEAFF.

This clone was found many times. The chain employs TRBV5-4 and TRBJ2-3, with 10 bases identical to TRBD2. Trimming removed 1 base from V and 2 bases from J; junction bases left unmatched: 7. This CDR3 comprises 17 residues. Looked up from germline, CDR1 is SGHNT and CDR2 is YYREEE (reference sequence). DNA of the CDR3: TGTGCCAGCAGCTTGACTGGGACTAGCGCCTACACAGATACGCAGTATTTT. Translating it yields CASSLTGTSAYTDTQYF.

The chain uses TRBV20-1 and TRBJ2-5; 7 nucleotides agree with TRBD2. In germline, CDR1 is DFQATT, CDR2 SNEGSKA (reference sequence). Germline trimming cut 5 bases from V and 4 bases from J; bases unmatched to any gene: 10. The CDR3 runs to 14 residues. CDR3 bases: TGCAGTGCTGGGGGGTCGGGGAGGGCAGAGACCCAGTACTTC. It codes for CSAGGSGRAETQYF.

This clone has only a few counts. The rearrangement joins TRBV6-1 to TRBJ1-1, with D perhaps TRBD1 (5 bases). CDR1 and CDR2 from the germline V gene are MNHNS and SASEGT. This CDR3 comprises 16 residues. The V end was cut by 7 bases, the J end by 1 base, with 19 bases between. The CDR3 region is CASKTSAGRGNTEAFF. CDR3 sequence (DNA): TGTGCCAGCAAAACGTCAGCGGGACGGGGGAACACTGAAGCTTTCTTT.

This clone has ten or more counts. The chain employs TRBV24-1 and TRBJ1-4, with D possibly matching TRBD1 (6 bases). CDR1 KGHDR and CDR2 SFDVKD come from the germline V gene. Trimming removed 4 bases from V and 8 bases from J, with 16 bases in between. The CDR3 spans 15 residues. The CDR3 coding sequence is TGTGCCACCAGTGACTCATGGGGGGCGCGAGAAAAACTGTTTTTT. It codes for CATSDSWGAREKLFF.

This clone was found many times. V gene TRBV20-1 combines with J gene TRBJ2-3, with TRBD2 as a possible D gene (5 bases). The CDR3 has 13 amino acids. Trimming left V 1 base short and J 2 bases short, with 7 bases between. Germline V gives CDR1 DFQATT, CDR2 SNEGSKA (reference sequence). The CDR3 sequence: CSARGLNTDTQYF. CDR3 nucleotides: TGCAGTGCTAGAGGACTAAACACAGATACGCAGTATTTT.

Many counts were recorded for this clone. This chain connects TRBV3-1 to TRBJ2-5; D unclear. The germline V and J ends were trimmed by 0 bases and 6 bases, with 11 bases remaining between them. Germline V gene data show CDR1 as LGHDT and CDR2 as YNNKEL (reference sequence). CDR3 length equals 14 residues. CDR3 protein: CASSQDRLAQTQYF. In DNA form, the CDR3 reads TGTGCCAGCAGCCAAGATCGATTAGCCCAGACCCAGTACTTC.

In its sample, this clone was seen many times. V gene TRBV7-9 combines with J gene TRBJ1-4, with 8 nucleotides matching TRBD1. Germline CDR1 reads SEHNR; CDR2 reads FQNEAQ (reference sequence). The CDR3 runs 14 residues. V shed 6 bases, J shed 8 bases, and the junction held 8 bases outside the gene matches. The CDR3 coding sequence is TGTGCCAGCAGGTCGGACAGGGCCCCCGAAAAACTGTTTTTT. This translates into CASRSDRAPEKLFF.

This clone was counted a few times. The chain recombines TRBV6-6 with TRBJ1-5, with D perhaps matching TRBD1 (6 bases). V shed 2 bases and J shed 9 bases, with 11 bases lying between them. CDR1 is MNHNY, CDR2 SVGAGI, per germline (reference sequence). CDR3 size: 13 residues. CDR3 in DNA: TGTGCCAGCAGTTACGAGGGGGGTGGGCCCCAGCATTTT. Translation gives CASSYEGGGPQHF.

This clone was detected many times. The CDR3 coding sequence is TGCAGTGCAAAACCCGTGACTAGCGGGGGGTTGGAGAATGAGCAGTTCTTC. It translates to CSAKPVTSGGLENEQFF. The chain recombines TRBV20-1 with TRBJ2-1, with TRBD2 matching 13 bases. Germline V gene sequence: CDR1 DFQATT, CDR2 SNEGSKA (reference sequence). The CDR3 loop spans 17 amino acids. V lost 6 bases, J lost 7 bases, and 15 bases stayed unmatched.

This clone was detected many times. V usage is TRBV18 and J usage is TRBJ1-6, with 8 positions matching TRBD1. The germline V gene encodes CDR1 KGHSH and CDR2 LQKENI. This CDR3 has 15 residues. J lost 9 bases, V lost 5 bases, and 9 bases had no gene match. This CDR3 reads CASSFGQGDGSPLHF. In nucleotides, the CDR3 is TGTGCCAGCTCATTCGGACAGGGTGACGGTTCACCCCTCCACTTT.

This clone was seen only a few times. The CDR3 spells CASWDYLAGSGWQYF. DNA of the CDR3: TGTGCCAGCTGGGACTACTTAGCGGGATCGGGCTGGCAGTACTTC. The chain links TRBV6-2 or TRBV6-3 to TRBJ2-7; 8 nucleotides align to TRBD2. From germline, CDR1 is MNHEY and CDR2 SVGEGT. With 8 bases clipped from V and 9 bases from J, the junction kept 18 bases outside the gene matches. The CDR3 covers 15 residues.

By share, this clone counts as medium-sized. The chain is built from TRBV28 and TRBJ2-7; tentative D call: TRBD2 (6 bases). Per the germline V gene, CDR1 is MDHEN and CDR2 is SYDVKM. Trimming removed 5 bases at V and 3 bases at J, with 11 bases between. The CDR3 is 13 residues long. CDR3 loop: CASSLGTFYEQYF. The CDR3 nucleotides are TGTGCCAGCAGTCTTGGGACTTTCTACGAGCAGTACTTC.

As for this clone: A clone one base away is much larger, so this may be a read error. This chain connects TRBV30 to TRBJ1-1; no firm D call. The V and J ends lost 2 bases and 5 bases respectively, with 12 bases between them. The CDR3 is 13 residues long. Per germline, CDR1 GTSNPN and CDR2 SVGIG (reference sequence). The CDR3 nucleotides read TGTGCCTGGAGTCTGGTCCCGGGGACTGAAGCTTTCTTT. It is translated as CAWSLVPGTEAFF.

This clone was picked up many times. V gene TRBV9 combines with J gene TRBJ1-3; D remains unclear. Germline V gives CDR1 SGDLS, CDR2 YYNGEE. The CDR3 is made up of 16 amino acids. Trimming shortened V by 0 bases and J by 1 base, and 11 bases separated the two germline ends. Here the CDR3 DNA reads TGTGCCAGCAGCGTAGCTGGCAGTTCGTCTGGAAACACCATATATTTT. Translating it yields CASSVAGSSSGNTIYF.

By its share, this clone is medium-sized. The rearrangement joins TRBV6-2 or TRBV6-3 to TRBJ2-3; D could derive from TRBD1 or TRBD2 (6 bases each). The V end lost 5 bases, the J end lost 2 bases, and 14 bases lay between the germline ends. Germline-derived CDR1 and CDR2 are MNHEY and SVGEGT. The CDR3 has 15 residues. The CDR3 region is CASSPPGADTDTQYF. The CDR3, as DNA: TGTGCCAGCAGTCCACCGGGGGCCGACACAGATACGCAGTATTTT.

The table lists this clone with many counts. As DNA, the CDR3 is TGCAGTGCTACCAGAGTTGGGAAGAACACTGAAGCTTTCTTT. Its protein product is CSATRVGKNTEAFF. The rearrangement links TRBV20-1 to TRBJ1-1, with no clear D. The germline V and J ends were trimmed by 4 bases and 1 base, with 13 bases remaining between them. The CDR3 contains 14 residues. CDR1 DFQATT and CDR2 SNEGSKA come from the germline V gene (reference sequence).